This T cell receptor beta chain was identified during a study of beta chain features in type 1 diabetes. Study-level results: High-TCR-expressing cells could be over-represented by cDNA sequencing. Among all four CD4+ subsets, Type 1 diabetes patients had TCRB CDR3s that were moderately but significantly shorter.

With respect to this clone: The antigen remains unidentified.

Expressed TCRB transcripts were sequenced, since all the RNA that had been isolated was reverse transcribed. Assay used: immunoSEQ multiplex PCR; TCRdb lists only in-frame clones, some missing. The sample carries about 660,000 clones, around 15% recorded once. Trimming removed 3 bases at V and 6 bases at J, with 12 bases between. The CDR3 extends over 13 amino acids. The germline CDR1 and CDR2 sequences are KGHSH and LQKENI. Via the markers CD45RO/CCR7/CD25/CD127/CD95/CD27, stem cell-like memory, regulatory, central memory and naive CD4+ cells were sorted. This chain links TRBV18 with TRBJ2-7, with D possibly TRBD1 on 5 matching bases. Sequenced: naive CD4+ T cells from blood. The clonotype was recovered from a young man with type 1 diabetes. The CDR3 nucleotides read TGTGCCAGCTCACCGGGCGTGGACACCGAGCAGTACTTC. It translates to CASSPGVDTEQYF.